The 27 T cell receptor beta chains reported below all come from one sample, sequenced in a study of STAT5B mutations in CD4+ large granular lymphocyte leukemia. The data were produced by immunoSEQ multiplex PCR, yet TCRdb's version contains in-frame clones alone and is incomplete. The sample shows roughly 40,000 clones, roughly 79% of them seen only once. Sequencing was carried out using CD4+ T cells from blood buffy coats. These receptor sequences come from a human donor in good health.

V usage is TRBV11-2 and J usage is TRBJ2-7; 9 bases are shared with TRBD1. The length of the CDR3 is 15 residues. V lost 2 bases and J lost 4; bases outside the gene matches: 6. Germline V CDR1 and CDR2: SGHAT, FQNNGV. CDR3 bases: TGTGCCAGCAGCTTAACCGGGACAGGGACGTACGAGCAGTACTTC. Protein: CASSLTGTGTYEQYF.

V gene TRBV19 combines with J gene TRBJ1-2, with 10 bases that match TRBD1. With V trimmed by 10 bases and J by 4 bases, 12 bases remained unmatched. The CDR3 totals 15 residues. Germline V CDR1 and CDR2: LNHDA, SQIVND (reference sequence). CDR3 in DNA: TGTGCCACCGCCGGGGACAGGGGTGGGTCCTATGGCTACACCTTC. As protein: CATAGDRGGSYGYTF.

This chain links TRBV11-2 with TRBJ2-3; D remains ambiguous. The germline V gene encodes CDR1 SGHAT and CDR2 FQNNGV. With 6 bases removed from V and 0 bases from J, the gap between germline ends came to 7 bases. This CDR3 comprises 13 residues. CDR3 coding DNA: TGTGCCAGCAGGCAGACTAGCACAGATACGCAGTATTTT. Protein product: CASRQTSTDTQYF.

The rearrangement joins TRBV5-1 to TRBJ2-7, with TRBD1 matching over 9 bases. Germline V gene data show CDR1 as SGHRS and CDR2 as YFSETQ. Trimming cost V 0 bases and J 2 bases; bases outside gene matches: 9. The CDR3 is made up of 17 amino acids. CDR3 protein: CASSLATPGQGPYEQYF. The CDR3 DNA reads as TGCGCCAGCAGCTTGGCGACCCCGGGACAGGGCCCCTACGAGCAGTACTTC.

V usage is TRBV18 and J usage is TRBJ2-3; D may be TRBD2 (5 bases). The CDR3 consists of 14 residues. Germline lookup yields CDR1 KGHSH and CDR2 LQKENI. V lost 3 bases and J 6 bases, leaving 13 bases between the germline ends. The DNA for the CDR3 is TGTGCCAGCTCACCCGGGATAAACGGGGATACGCAGTATTTT. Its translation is CASSPGINGDTQYF.

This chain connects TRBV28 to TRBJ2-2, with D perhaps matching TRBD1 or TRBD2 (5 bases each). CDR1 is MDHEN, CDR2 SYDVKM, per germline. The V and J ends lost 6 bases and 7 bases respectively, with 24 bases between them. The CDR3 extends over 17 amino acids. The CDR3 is CASSPYRGDSGSGELFF. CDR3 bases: TGTGCCAGCAGCCCGTACCGCGGCGACAGTGGGAGCGGGGAGCTGTTTTTT.

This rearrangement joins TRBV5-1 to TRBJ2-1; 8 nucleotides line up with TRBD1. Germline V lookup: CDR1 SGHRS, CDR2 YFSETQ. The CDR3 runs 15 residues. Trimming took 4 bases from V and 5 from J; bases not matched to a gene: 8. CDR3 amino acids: CASSLQGAVDNEQFF. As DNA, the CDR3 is TGCGCCAGCAGCCTGCAGGGGGCAGTCGACAATGAGCAGTTCTTC.

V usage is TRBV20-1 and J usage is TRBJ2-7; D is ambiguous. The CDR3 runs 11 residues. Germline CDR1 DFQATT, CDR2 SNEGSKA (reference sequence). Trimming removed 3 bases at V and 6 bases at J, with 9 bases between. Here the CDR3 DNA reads TGCAGTGCTAGGGGCCTCGCCGAGCAGTACTTC. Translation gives CSARGLAEQYF.

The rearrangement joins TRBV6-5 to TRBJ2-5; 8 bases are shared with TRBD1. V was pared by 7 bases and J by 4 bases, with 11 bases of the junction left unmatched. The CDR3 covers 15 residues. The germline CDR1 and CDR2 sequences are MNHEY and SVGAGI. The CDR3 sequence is CASTNGQGRGETQYF. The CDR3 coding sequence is TGTGCCAGCACCAACGGACAGGGCAGGGGAGAGACCCAGTACTTC.

The CDR3 loop is CASSQDPATYTDTQYF. The CDR3 DNA sequence: TGTGCCAGCAGCCAAGATCCGGCTACCTACACAGATACGCAGTATTTT. The chain joins TRBV4-2 to TRBJ2-3; the D is unclear. V lost 0 bases and J lost 2, with 12 bases in between. Germline CDR1 and CDR2: LGHNA and YNFKEQ. This CDR3 comprises 16 residues.

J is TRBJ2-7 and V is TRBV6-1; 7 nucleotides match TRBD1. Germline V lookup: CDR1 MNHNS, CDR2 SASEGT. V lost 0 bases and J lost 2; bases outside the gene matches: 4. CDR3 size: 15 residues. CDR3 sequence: CASSEAGTAPYEQYF. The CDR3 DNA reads TGTGCCAGCAGTGAAGCAGGGACAGCACCCTACGAGCAGTACTTC.

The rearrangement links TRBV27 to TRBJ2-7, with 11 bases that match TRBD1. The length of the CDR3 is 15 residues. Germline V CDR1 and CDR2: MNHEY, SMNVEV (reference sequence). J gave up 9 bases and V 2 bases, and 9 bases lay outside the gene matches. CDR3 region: CASSLVGQGALGQYF. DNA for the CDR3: TGTGCCAGCAGTTTAGTAGGACAGGGGGCATTAGGGCAGTACTTC.

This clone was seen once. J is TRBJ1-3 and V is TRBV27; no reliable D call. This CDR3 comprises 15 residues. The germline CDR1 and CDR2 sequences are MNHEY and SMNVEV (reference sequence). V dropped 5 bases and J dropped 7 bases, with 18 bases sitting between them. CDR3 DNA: TGTGCCAGCAGTCCGGCCGGCCTGTCCGGGAACACCATATATTTT. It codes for CASSPAGLSGNTIYF.

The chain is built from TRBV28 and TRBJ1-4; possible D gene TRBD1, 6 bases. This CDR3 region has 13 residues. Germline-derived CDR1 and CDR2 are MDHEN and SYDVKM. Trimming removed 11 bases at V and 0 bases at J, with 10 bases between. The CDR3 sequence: CAARQATNEKLFF. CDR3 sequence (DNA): TGTGCCGCTCGACAGGCAACTAATGAAAAACTGTTTTTT.

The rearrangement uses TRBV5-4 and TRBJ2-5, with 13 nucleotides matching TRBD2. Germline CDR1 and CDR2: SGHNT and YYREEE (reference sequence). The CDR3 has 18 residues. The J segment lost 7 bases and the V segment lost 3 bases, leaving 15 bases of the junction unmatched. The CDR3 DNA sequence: TGTGCCAGCAGCTCGGGACTAGCGGGATTGGTGGGTAACGGGACCCAGTACTTC. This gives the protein CASSSGLAGLVGNGTQYF.

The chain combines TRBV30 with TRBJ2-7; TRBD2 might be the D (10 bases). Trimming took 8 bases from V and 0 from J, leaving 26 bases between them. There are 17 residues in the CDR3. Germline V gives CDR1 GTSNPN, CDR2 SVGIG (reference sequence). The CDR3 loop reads CATTGGASSGSSYEQYF. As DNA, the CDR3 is TGTGCCACCACAGGGGGCGCTTCTAGCGGGAGCTCCTACGAGCAGTACTTC.

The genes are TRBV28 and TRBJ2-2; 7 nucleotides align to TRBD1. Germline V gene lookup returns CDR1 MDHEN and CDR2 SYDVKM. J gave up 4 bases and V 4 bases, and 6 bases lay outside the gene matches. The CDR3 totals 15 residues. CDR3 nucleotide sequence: TGTGCCAGCAGTTGGCTGAACAGGGGCACCGGGGAGCTGTTTTTT. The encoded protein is CASSWLNRGTGELFF.

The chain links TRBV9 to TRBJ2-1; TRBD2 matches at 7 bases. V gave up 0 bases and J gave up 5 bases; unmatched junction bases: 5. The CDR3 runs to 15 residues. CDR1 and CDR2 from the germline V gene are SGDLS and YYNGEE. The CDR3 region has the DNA TGTGCCAGCAGCGTAGTTGGGGGGGGACACAATGAGCAGTTCTTC. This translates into CASSVVGGGHNEQFF.

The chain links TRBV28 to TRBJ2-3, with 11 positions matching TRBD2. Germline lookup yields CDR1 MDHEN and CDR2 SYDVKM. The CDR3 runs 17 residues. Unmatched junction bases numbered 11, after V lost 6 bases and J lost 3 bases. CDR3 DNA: TGTGCCAGCAGCCCACCTTTAGCGGGGGGGCAAACAGATACGCAGTATTTT. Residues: CASSPPLAGGQTDTQYF.

This CDR3 reads CASSPDNSGNTIYF. In DNA form, the CDR3 reads TGTGCCAGCTCACCGGACAACTCTGGAAACACCATATATTTT. The chain couples TRBV18 to TRBJ1-3; D possibly corresponds to TRBD1 (5 bases). The CDR3 sequence is 14 residues long. Trimming took off 3 bases at V and 0 bases at J, with 6 bases between the two ends. Germline CDR1 is KGHSH and CDR2 is LQKENI.

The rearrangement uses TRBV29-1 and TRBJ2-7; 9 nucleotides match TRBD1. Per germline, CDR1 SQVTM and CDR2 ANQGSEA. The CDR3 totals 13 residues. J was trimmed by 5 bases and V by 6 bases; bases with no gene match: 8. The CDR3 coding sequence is TGCAGCGTCGACGGGACAGGGCCCCACGAGCAGTACTTC. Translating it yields CSVDGTGPHEQYF.

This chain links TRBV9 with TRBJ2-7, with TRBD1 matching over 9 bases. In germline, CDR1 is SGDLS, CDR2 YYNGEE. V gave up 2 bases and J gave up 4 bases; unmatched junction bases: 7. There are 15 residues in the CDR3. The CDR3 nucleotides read TGTGCCAGCAGCGTTGAGGACAGGGGAGGTTACGAGCAGTACTTC. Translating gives CASSVEDRGGYEQYF.

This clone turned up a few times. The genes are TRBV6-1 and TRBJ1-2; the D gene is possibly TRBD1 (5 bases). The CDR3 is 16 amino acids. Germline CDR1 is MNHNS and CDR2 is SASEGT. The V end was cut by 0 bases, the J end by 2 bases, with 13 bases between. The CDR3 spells CASSEAGHPTNYGYTF. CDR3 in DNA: TGTGCCAGCAGTGAAGCCGGACACCCGACGAACTATGGCTACACCTTC.

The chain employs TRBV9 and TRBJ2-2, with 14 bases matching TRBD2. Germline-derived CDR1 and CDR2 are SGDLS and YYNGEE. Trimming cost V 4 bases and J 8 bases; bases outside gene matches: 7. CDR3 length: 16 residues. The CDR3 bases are TGTGCCAGCAGCCCGGGGACTAGCGGGAGTATTGGGGAGCTGTTTTTT. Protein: CASSPGTSGSIGELFF.

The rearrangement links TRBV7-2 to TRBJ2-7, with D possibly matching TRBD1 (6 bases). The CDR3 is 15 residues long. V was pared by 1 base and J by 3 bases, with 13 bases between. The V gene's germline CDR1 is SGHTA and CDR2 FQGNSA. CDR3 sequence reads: CASSLEGVGFYEQYF. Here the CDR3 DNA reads TGTGCCAGCAGCTTAGAGGGGGTCGGATTCTACGAGCAGTACTTC.

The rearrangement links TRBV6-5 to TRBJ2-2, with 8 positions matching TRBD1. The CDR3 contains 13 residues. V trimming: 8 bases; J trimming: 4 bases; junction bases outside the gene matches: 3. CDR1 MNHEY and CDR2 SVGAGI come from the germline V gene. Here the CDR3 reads CASQTGGTGELFF. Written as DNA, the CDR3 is TGTGCCAGCCAAACAGGGGGCACCGGGGAGCTGTTTTTT.

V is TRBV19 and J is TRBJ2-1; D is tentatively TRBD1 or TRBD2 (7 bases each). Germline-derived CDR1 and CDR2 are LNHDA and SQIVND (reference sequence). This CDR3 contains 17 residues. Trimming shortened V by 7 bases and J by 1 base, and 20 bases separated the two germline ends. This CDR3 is CASTPGGAPGSYNEQFF. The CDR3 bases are TGTGCCAGTACCCCAGGGGGGGCCCCGGGGTCCTACAATGAGCAGTTCTTC.